This T cell receptor (beta chain) is drawn from a study of read filtering for tumor transcriptome and immune sequencing. Study information: By R-ISS, stages I, II and III held around 8, 15 and 7 patients. DNase treatment preceded whole-transcriptome library preparation. IR-seq gave about 4.05 to 11 million TCR reads per sample; RNA-seq gave roughly 80 to 1273. Study-wide results and limits: This fraction held mixed bone marrow immune cells after CD138-negative sorting.

The CDR3 runs 17 residues. Trimming took 0 bases from V and 4 from J; bases not matched to a gene: 5. The germline CDR1 and CDR2 sequences are SGHRS and YFSETQ. This clonotype was found many times. The antigen is unknown. From 300 to 450 ng of RNA, a library with molecular barcoded alpha/delta and beta/gamma adaptors was made. Using its own MiXCR run on the reads, TCRdb lists one record per CDR3 protein. The sample contains about 48,000 distinct CDR3 sequences, roughly 19% of which appear only once. Sequenced material: a population of CD138-negative cells sorted from bone marrow. The V gene is TRBV5-1, the J gene TRBJ2-5, with TRBD2 identical over 14 bases. The sequence derives from a donor aged 40 or over with multiple myeloma. The DNA for the CDR3 is TGCGCCAGCAGCTTGGGTGCCGGACTAGCGGGAGGAGAGACCCAGTACTTC. Encoded protein: CASSLGAGLAGGETQYF.